The clone carrying this TCR beta chain was picked up many times. The data stem from a study of regulatory T cells in long-lasting Graves disease. Investigators prepared the TCR beta libraries by applying iRepertoire HTBI primers and Arm-PCR of CDR3 regions. TCRdb called the multiplex PCR reads again in MiXCR, with one record for every CDR3 protein. Here the sample spans about 460,000 distinct CDR3 sequences, 12% to 15% being singletons. CDR3 length: 16 amino acids. V lost 3 bases, J lost 2 bases, and 17 bases lay in between. Per germline, CDR1 MDHEN and CDR2 SYDVKM. This sample's time point: newly diagnosed GD, antithyroid drugs for less than 3 months. The TCR library was made from RNA extracted from PBMCs. The same data also contributed to another study, on T cells in Graves' hyperthyroidism and ophthalmopathy. From that paper: A lack of ophthalmopathy progression within 18 months defined stable Graves' hyperthyroidism.

Sequencing was performed on peripheral blood mononuclear cells (PBMCs), taken at new diagnosis, from a patient treated with antithyroid drugs. The chain couples TRBV28 to TRBJ2-7, with D maybe TRBD2 (5 bases). This clonotype originated in a woman between 50 and 59 years old with Graves disease. The CDR3 DNA is TGTGCCAGCAGTTTCGTGGGTTGGCGGGTTCCCTACGAGCAGTACTTC. This encodes CASSFVGWRVPYEQYF.